A selection of T cell receptor beta chains follows, all from one sample in a study of OX40 agonist ivuxolimab in advanced cancers. Assay: immunoSEQ multiplex PCR; the TCRdb copy retains only in-frame clones and omits some. The repertoire has some 100,000 clones, 80% to 90% of them found once; the top ten carry around 2%. The sequenced sample was CD4+ or CD8+ T cells sorted from blood, obtained in a trial of the OX40 agonist ivuxolimab. These receptors were collected from an adult with an advanced solid tumor such as melanoma, head and neck, liver or kidney cancer. Each CDR3 is given with its conserved first and last residue. D genes are given only for firm matches. Part of the rows lack a size; the others show once, few, many or a class for expanded clones.

d_gene	abundance	v_gene	j_gene	CDR3nt	CDR3aa
-	-	TRBV30	TRBJ1-5	TGTGCCTGGAGTTTGAAGGGGGATCAGCCCCAGCATTTT	CAWSLKGDQPQHF
-	-	TRBV6-5	TRBJ1-2	TGTGCCAGCAGCCAATCGGCTGGATCCACCTTC	CASSQSAGSTF
-	few	TRBV18	TRBJ1-3	TGTGCCAGCTCGCAGAACTCTGGAAACACCATATATTTT	CASSQNSGNTIYF
TRBD1	-	TRBV5-8	TRBJ2-2	TGTGCCAGCAGCTTAGGAGACAGGGGGAACACCGGGGAGCTGTTTTTT	CASSLGDRGNTGELFF
-	-	TRBV9	TRBJ2-1	TGTGCCAGCAGCGCCAACCTGGCCCAGGGGCTCAATGAGCAGTTCTTC	CASSANLAQGLNEQFF
TRBD2	-	TRBV13	TRBJ2-7	TGTGCCAGCAGCGGAGTAGCGGGAGCGTACGAGCAGTACTTC	CASSGVAGAYEQYF
-	-	TRBV27	TRBJ2-1	TGTGCCAGCAGCCGCAATAACGGGATAGGAAGGGATGAGCAGTTCTTC	CASSRNNGIGRDEQFF
-	-	TRBV7-3	TRBJ1-1	TGTGCCAGCAGCTCACAGGGTGCGAACACTGAAGCTTTCTTT	CASSSQGANTEAFF
-	-	TRBV28	TRBJ2-6	TGTGCCAGCATCGAGTCAGGTGGGGCCAACGTCCTGACTTTC	CASIESGGANVLTF
TRBD2	-	TRBV14	TRBJ2-5	TGTGCCAGCAGCCAGGGGGACTACCCCCTAGAGACCCAGTACTTC	CASSQGDYPLETQYF
-	once	TRBV5-1	TRBJ2-3	TGCGCCAGCAGCTTGCTCGCAGATACGCAGTATTTT	CASSLLADTQYF
-	-	TRBV4-1	TRBJ1-5	TGCGCCAGCAGCGATGAGTTTCGTGGTCAGCCCCAGCATTTT	CASSDEFRGQPQHF
TRBD1	-	TRBV5-4	TRBJ2-5	TGTGCCAGCAGGAGGAAGGGGGCGATGTACCAAGAGACCCAGTACTTC	CASRRKGAMYQETQYF
TRBD2	-	TRBV5-1	TRBJ2-1	TGCGCCAGCAGCTTGGTTCTAGCGGGGGAAGAGCAGTTCTTC	CASSLVLAGEEQFF
-	-	TRBV2	TRBJ1-2	TGTGCCGCACAAGTGGGGCCATCTAGTCGCTACACCTTC	CAAQVGPSSRYTF
TRBD1	-	TRBV5-1	TRBJ2-4	TGCGCCAGCAGCTTGGGAACCCCAGGGGGAAAAAACATTCAGTACTTC	CASSLGTPGGKNIQYF
-	-	TRBV9	TRBJ2-1	TGTGCCAGCAGCGTAGCTCTAGCCAGCAACAATGAGCAGTTCTTC	CASSVALASNNEQFF
-	-	TRBV7-3	TRBJ2-1	TGTGCCAGCAGCTTAAACAAGGGGGACAATGAGCAGTTCTTC	CASSLNKGDNEQFF
-	-	TRBV27	TRBJ1-5	TGTGCCAGCAGACTGTTGGGGGCGGGTCAGCCCCAGCATTTT	CASRLLGAGQPQHF
-	-	TRBV29-1	TRBJ1-2	TGCAGCGTTGCCCCATTGACAGCTTACTATGGCTACACCTTC	CSVAPLTAYYGYTF
TRBD2	-	TRBV5-1	TRBJ2-2	TGCGCCAGCAGCTTGGGAGCGGGAGTCGACACCGGGGAGCTGTTTTTT	CASSLGAGVDTGELFF
TRBD1	-	TRBV6-5	TRBJ2-3	TGTGCCAGCAAGACAGGGTATAGTGCAGATACGCAGTATTTT	CASKTGYSADTQYF
-	-	TRBV2	TRBJ1-4	TGTGCCAGCAGTGACGGGACAAGTAATGAAAAACTGTTTTTT	CASSDGTSNEKLFF
-	-	TRBV21-1	TRBJ2-5	TGTGCCAGCAGGGCCCGACAGGGTGCCAGGGAGACCCAGTACTTC	CASRARQGARETQYF
-	-	TRBV29-1	TRBJ2-7	TGCAGCGTTTACTTAGGGGTGGGATACGAGCAGTACTTC	CSVYLGVGYEQYF
-	-	TRBV19	TRBJ2-2	TGTGCCAGTCTTCCCGGGGCAGCGAACACCGGGGAGCTGTTTTTT	CASLPGAANTGELFF
TRBD2	-	TRBV10-3	TRBJ2-7	TGTGCCATCAGTGATCGGACCCGGGGGGGTGACTACGAGCAGTACTTC	CAISDRTRGGDYEQYF
TRBD1	-	TRBV6-6	TRBJ1-2	TGTGCCAGCAGCAAGGGACAGATCTATGGCTACACCTTC	CASSKGQIYGYTF
TRBD1	-	TRBV7-9	TRBJ1-4	TGTGCCAGCAGCTTAGGTGACAGGGTAGGAGAAAAACTGTTTTTT	CASSLGDRVGEKLFF
-	-	TRBV19	TRBJ2-3	TGTGCCAGTAGTCCGCCGGAGGGGAGCTCAGATACGCAGTATTTT	CASSPPEGSSDTQYF
-	-	TRBV20-1	TRBJ2-5	TGCAGTGCTAACGAAGAGACCCAGTACTTC	CSANEETQYF
TRBD1	-	TRBV5-1	TRBJ2-3	TGCGCCAGCAGCTTGGGGACAGGGGGCGATACGCAGTATTTT	CASSLGTGGDTQYF
-	-	TRBV11-3	TRBJ2-5	TGTGCCAGCAGCTTCGGGATCTGGGGAGATTCCCAAGAGACCCAGTACTTC	CASSFGIWGDSQETQYF
-	-	TRBV28	TRBJ1-1	TGTGCCAGCAGTTTGGGAGGACAGCCCCGAGAGGCTTTCTTT	CASSLGGQPREAFF
-	-	TRBV7-2	TRBJ1-2	TGTGCCAGCAGCTTAACAGGTCAATATGGCTACACCTTC	CASSLTGQYGYTF
-	-	TRBV4-2	TRBJ1-2	TGTGCCAGCAGCCAAGTCGTATCGGACGATGGCTACACCTTC	CASSQVVSDDGYTF
-	-	TRBV19	TRBJ2-1	TGTGCCAGTAGTATCCGACAGGGCTCGGGAGGGTACAATGAGCAGTTCTTC	CASSIRQGSGGYNEQFF
-	once	TRBV19	TRBJ2-1	TGTGCCAGTAGTCTGCGGGAAGACAATGAGCAGTTCTTC	CASSLREDNEQFF
-	-	TRBV19	TRBJ1-5	TGTGCCAGTAGTATCCCCAGGGGAGGCAATCAGCCCCAGCATTTT	CASSIPRGGNQPQHF
-	-	TRBV30	TRBJ2-3	TGTGCCTGGAGTGGAGGTACGGGCAGCACAGATACGCAGTATTTT	CAWSGGTGSTDTQYF
TRBD2	-	TRBV5-1	TRBJ2-5	TGCGCCAGCAGCTTCGTACTAGCGGGACAAGAGACCCAGTACTTC	CASSFVLAGQETQYF
-	-	TRBV27	TRBJ1-1	TGTGCCAGCAGTTTATCGTGGAGGGCCAACACTGAAGCTTTCTTT	CASSLSWRANTEAFF
-	-	TRBV6-6	TRBJ2-7	TGTGCCAGCAGCCACGGTGGCTACGAGCAGTACTTC	CASSHGGYEQYF
TRBD2	-	TRBV5-1	TRBJ2-3	TGCGCCAGCAGCTTAGCGGGAGGTTCGGACACAGATACGCAGTATTTT	CASSLAGGSDTDTQYF
-	-	TRBV28	TRBJ1-1	TGTGCCAGCAGTTCCCCGCCCGAAGGGAACACTGAAGCTTTCTTT	CASSSPPEGNTEAFF
-	-	TRBV30	TRBJ2-1	TGTGCCTGGGCAGAATCCGGGACTCGCAATGAGCAGTTCTTC	CAWAESGTRNEQFF